This T cell receptor (beta chain) emerged from a study of blood T cell repertoires in COVID-19. Study in general: The United States, Italy and Spain supplied acute and convalescent COVID-19 samples. Sample material is recorded as cDNA or gDNA derived from T cells, B-cell-depleted T cells, or PBMCs.

J gave up 0 bases and V 1 base, and 7 bases lay outside the gene matches. Germline assignment: CDR1 KGHSH and CDR2 LQKENI. This CDR3 comprises 17 residues. Source study methods: Nucleated cell number was recorded as an estimate derived from reference gene primer amplification. Using immunoSEQ multiplex PCR, the repertoire was profiled, and TCRdb retains in-frame clones only, with some absent. V and J calls and clone size are copied from that table; D and trimming were computed from the DNA. The profile shows 200,000 to 300,000 clones, 84% of them singletons. The chain is built from TRBV18 and TRBJ2-7; TRBD1 matches at 9 bases. The source is a man aged 50 to 59 with acute or convalescent COVID-19. Material: peripheral blood. The CDR3 reads CASSPRTGGGGSYEQYF. DNA of the CDR3: TGTGCCAGCTCACCACGTACAGGGGGCGGAGGCTCCTACGAGCAGTACTTC.